The clone carrying this TCR beta chain was detected only once. The CDR3 sequence is 19 residues long. The germline V gene has CDR1 GTSNPN and CDR2 SVGIG (reference sequence). V trimming: 2 bases; J trimming: 4 bases; junction bases outside the gene matches: 17. These data belong to a study of PD-L1 blockade in urothelial cancer. The protocol was immunoSEQ multiplex PCR, while the TCRdb copy is restricted to in-frame clones and leaves out a portion. Of 120,000 or so clones in the sample, 86% were seen once. Time point denoted: peripheral blood 6 weeks after treatment start. The genes are TRBV30 and TRBJ1-5; TRBD1 aligns across 10 bases. The receptor was derived from a man aged 45-65 years with urothelial cancer. Sequenced here: PBMCs, sampled around atezolizumab (anti-PD-L1) treatment. The CDR3 here is CAWSTPRQGARRGNQPQHF. DNA for the CDR3: TGTGCCTGGAGTACGCCGAGACAGGGGGCTAGGAGGGGTAATCAGCCCCAGCATTTT.